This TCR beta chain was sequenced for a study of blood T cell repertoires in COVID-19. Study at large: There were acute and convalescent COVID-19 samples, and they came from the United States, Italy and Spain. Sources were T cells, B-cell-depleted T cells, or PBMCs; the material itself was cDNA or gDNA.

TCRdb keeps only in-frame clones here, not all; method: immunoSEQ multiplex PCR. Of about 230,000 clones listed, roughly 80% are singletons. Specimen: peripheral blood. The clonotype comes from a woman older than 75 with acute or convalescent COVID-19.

The CDR3 here is CARSLRGRRSGGNQETQYF. The CDR3 DNA is TGTGCCAGAAGCTTGAGAGGGCGTCGAAGCGGGGGAAACCAAGAGACCCAGTACTTC. This chain connects TRBV5-3 to TRBJ2-5; the match to TRBD2 covers 8 bases. TRBV5-3 is sorted into the ORF group, with uncertain function. The CDR3 spans 19 residues. With V trimmed by 1 base and J by 0 bases, 14 bases remained unmatched.